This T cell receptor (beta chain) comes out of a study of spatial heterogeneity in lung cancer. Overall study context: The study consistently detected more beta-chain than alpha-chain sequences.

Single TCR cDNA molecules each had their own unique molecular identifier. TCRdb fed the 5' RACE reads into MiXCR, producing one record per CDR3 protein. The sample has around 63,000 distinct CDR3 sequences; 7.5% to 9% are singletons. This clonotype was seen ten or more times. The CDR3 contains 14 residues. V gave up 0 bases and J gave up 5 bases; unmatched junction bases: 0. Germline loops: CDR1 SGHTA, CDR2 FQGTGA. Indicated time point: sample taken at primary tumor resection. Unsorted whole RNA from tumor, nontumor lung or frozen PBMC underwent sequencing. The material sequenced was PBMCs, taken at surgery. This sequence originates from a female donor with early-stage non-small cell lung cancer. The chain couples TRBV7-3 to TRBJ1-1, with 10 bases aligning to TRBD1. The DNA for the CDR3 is TGTGCCAGCAGCTTAACGGACAGGGGGACTGAAGCTTTCTTT. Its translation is CASSLTDRGTEAFF.